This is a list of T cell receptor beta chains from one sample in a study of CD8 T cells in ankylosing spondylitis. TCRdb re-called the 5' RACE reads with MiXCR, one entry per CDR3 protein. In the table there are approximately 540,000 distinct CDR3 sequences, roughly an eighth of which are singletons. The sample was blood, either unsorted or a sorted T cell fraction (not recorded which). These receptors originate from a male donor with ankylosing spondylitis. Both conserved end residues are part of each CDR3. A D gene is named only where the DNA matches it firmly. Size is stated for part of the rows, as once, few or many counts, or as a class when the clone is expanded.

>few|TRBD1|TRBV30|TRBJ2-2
TGTGCCGACAGGGGAGACGGGGAGCTGTTTTTT
CADRGDGELFF
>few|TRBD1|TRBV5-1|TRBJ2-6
TGCGCCAGCAGCTCTACCGGGACAGGGGGCTCTGGGGCCAACGTCCTGACTTTC
CASSSTGTGGSGANVLTF
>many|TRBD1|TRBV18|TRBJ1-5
TGTGCCAGCTCACCGGACAGGAGTCAGCCCCAGCATTTT
CASSPDRSQPQHF
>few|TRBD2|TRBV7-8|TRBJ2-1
TGTGCCAGCAGCTTTTCTAGCGGGTCCTACAATGAGCAGTTCTTC
CASSFSSGSYNEQFF
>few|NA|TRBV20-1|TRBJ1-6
TGCAGTGCTAGAGATGAGAATTCACCCCTCCACTTT
CSARDENSPLHF
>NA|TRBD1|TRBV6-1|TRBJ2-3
TGTGCCAGCAGGGGGAGGGACAGGGGAGCAGATACGCAGTATTTT
CASRGRDRGADTQYF
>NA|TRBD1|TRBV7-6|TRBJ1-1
TGTGCCAGCAGCTTAACAGGGGGCAGGGACACTGAAGCTTTCTTT
CASSLTGGRDTEAFF
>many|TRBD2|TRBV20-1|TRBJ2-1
TGCAGTGCTGGAGGACTAGCGGGTTACAATGAGCAGTTCTTC
CSAGGLAGYNEQFF
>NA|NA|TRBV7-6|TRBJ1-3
TGTGCCAGCAGCTCCCCCCGGCCCTCAGGGGGAAACACCATATATTTT
CASSSPRPSGGNTIYF
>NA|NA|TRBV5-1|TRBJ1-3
TGCGCCAGCAGCTTGGAAACAGGTGATACTGGAAACACCATATATTTT
CASSLETGDTGNTIYF
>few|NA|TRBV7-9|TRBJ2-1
TGTGCCAGCAGCTTAGGTGGCAGCCTGAGTCCCTACAATGAGCAGTTCTTC
CASSLGGSLSPYNEQFF
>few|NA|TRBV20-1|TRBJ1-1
TGCAGTGCTAGACAAGGGGATGGAGCTTTCTTT
CSARQGDGAFF
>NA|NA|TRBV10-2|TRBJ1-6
TGCGCCAGCAGTGACAGGGTCGCCTATAATTCACCCCTCCACTTT
CASSDRVAYNSPLHF
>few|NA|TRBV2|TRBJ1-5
TGTGCCAGCAGTGAGGGTATGACCGATGTCGGGAATCAGCCCCAGCATTTT
CASSEGMTDVGNQPQHF
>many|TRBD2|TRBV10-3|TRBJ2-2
TGTGCCATCAGTGAGACCGCAGGACTAGCTACTTCCGGGGAGCTGTTTTTT
CAISETAGLATSGELFF
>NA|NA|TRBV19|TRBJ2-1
TGTGCCAGTAGTATAGATGAGCGGTCCTACAATGAGCAGTTCTTC
CASSIDERSYNEQFF
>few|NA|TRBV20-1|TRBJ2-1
TGCAGTGCTAGAGATCCTTTTACGGGAACCCCCTACAATGAGCAGTTCTTC
CSARDPFTGTPYNEQFF
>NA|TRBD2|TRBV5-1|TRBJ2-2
TGCGCCAGCAGCTTGGCTGTGACTAGCGGAATTAACACCGGGGAGCTGTTTTTT
CASSLAVTSGINTGELFF
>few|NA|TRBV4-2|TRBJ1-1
TGTGCCAGCAGGCCTAGGGGCATGAACACTGAAGCTTTCTTT
CASRPRGMNTEAFF
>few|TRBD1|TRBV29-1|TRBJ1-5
TGCAGCGTGTCCAGGGGGCGCGGGCAGCCCCAGCATTTT
CSVSRGRGQPQHF
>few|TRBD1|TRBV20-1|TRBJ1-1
TGCAGTGCTAGAGATGAGGGAGGACAGGTCGACACTGAAGCTTTCTTT
CSARDEGGQVDTEAFF
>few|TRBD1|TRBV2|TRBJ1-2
TGTGCCAGCAGCTTATACCCCGGGACAGGGAACTATGGCTACACCTTC
CASSLYPGTGNYGYTF
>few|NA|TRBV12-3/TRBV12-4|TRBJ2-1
TGTGCCACCGACAGATACAATGAGCAGTTCTTC
CATDRYNEQFF
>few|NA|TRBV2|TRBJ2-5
TGTGCCAGCAGTTCACTGACTAGAGGGCAAGAGACCCAGTACTTC
CASSSLTRGQETQYF
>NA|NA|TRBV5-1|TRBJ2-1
TGCGCCAGCGGCCCCGGAGGGGTTTGGGATGAGCAGTTCTTC
CASGPGGVWDEQFF